Below are 29 T cell receptor beta chains sequenced from a single sample in a study of Graves' ophthalmopathy and Graves' hyperthyroidism (dated by TCRdb to 2016 to 2019). Sequencing was carried out with an Illumina HiSeq 2000. TCR beta CDR3 regions were amplified from RNA transcripts for repertoire sequencing. A first-round RT-PCR used HTBI primers with the Qiagen OneStep RT-PCR kit, followed by a second-round multiplex PCR, size selection and purification. The public reads were reprocessed in TCRdb via fastp at Q25 and MiXCR, keeping in-frame beta chains. A single entry per CDR3 protein holds the most common genes and DNA from its merged rows. This sample holds under 250,000 distinct CDR3 sequences; approximately 21% were observed only once. Jointly, the top ten make up approximately 39% of the sample. What was sequenced was peripheral blood. The receptors derive from a woman aged 45-59 years with Graves' ophthalmopathy. Donor details come from another sample of the same person, matched by shared clones.

This clonotype showed up many times. The rearrangement uses TRBV6-5 and TRBJ2-5; TRBD1 matches at 7 bases. This CDR3 is built from 15 residues. Per germline, CDR1 MNHEY and CDR2 SVGAGI. V shed 6 bases, J shed 1 base, and the junction held 8 bases outside the gene matches. The chain's CDR3 is CASRSPSGGQETQYF. CDR3 bases: TGTGCCAGCAGATCTCCCTCAGGGGGCCAAGAGACCCAGTACTTC.

This clonotype was found many times. The chain is built from TRBV6-1 and TRBJ1-5, with D perhaps TRBD1 (6 bases). CDR1 and CDR2 (germline): MNHNS, SASEGT. The CDR3 length is 16 residues. V was cut by 6 bases and J by 1 base, with 16 bases left in between. CDR3 DNA sequence: TGTGCCAGCAGAAGTGAGCCGGGGGCGAGCAATCAGCCCCAGCATTTT. Translated: CASRSEPGASNQPQHF.

The rearrangement uses TRBV6-2 or TRBV6-3 and TRBJ2-2, with TRBD2 identical over 8 bases. The V gene's germline CDR1 is MNHEY and CDR2 SVGEGT. This CDR3 comprises 19 residues. J was trimmed by 6 bases and V by 2 bases; bases with no gene match: 17. The CDR3 is CASSYTGNAGGGEAGELFF. CDR3 sequence (DNA): TGTGCCAGCAGTTACACGGGGAATGCGGGAGGAGGCGAGGCCGGGGAGCTGTTTTTT.

This clonotype was observed at least ten times. J is TRBJ1-1 and V is TRBV28; D gene uncertain. Germline-derived CDR1 and CDR2 are MDHEN and SYDVKM. The CDR3 extends over 15 amino acids. Trimming cost V 1 base and J 1 base, with 10 bases left between them. CDR3 nucleotides: TGTGCCAGCAGTTTATTTCCAGGACCGAACACTGAAGCTTTCTTT. Translation gives CASSLFPGPNTEAFF.

This clonotype was observed at least ten times. The V gene is TRBV2, the J gene TRBJ1-1, with D hard to call. V shed 5 bases and J shed 0 bases, with 16 bases lying between them. CDR1 is SNHLY and CDR2 is FYNNEI in the germline V gene. There are 16 residues in the CDR3. CDR3 loop: CASSLGSAAMNTEAFF. CDR3 nucleotide sequence: TGTGCCAGCAGTCTTGGGTCTGCGGCAATGAACACTGAAGCTTTCTTT.

The J gene is TRBJ1-1, the V gene TRBV7-2; D gene uncertain. CDR3 length equals 15 residues. The ends were cut back, 3 bases at V and 0 bases at J, with 11 bases in the middle. Germline CDR1 is SGHTA and CDR2 is FQGNSA. The CDR3 region has the DNA TGTGCCAGCAGCTTTGGGTCCGGCCTGAACACTGAAGCTTTCTTT. Protein product: CASSFGSGLNTEAFF.

This clonotype was counted a few times. Being one base from a much bigger clone, this may be a read error. This sequence joins TRBV12-3 or TRBV12-4 and TRBJ2-5, with unresolved D. This CDR3 has 12 amino acids. V lost 4 bases and J lost 1, with 4 bases in between. The CDR3 is CASSSSQETQYF. As DNA, the CDR3 is TGTGCCAGCAGTTCGTCCCAAGAGACCCAGTACTTC.

J is TRBJ2-7 and V is TRBV6-5; the D gene is possibly TRBD1 (7 bases). The CDR3 totals 16 residues. V gave up 6 bases and J gave up 3 bases, with 21 bases separating them. Germline V gives CDR1 MNHEY, CDR2 SVGAGI. This CDR3 is CASSLGWQGGNYEQYF. For the CDR3, the DNA is TGTGCCAGCAGCTTAGGGTGGCAGGGGGGAAACTACGAGCAGTACTTC.

The chain links TRBV5-6 to TRBJ2-7; maybe TRBD2 (6 bases). The CDR3 has 15 amino acids. Germline CDR1 SGHDT, CDR2 YYEEEE. Trimming removed 0 bases at V and 3 bases at J, with 13 bases between. The CDR3 reads CASSLAARGGYEQYF. For the CDR3, the DNA is TGTGCCAGCAGCTTGGCCGCGCGGGGTGGCTACGAGCAGTACTTC.

This clonotype was detected many times. V usage is TRBV24-1 and J usage is TRBJ2-2, with 10 positions matching TRBD1. J was trimmed by 6 bases and V by 3 bases; bases with no gene match: 12. The CDR3 loop spans 18 amino acids. CDR1 KGHDR and CDR2 SFDVKD come from the germline V gene. CDR3 loop: CATSDPHLRQGAPGELFF. CDR3 DNA sequence: TGTGCCACCAGTGATCCCCACCTAAGACAGGGGGCGCCCGGGGAGCTGTTTTTT.

This clonotype was picked up many times. This chain connects TRBV6-1 to TRBJ2-7; 9 bases are shared with TRBD2. The germline gives CDR1 MNHNS, CDR2 SASEGT. The V and J ends lost 4 bases and 3 bases, in that order; junction bases with no gene match: 4. The CDR3 totals 14 residues. The CDR3 DNA sequence: TGTGCCAGCAGTGTGCGAGCGGGAGGCTACGAGCAGTACTTC. Its translation: CASSVRAGGYEQYF.

Comment on this clonotype: A much more abundant neighbour one base away suggests this may be a read error. The V call is TRBV5-1, the J call TRBJ2-7; 7 positions agree with TRBD2. Looked up from germline, CDR1 is SGHRS and CDR2 is YFSETQ. J was trimmed by 5 bases and V by 4 bases; bases with no gene match: 15. This CDR3 spans 16 amino acids. CDR3 sequence: CASSTLAPDLSHEQYF. The DNA of the CDR3 is TGCGCCAGCAGCACACTAGCGCCCGACTTATCCCACGAGCAGTACTTC.

This chain connects TRBV5-1 to TRBJ1-2; 7 bases fit TRBD1. The germline CDR1 and CDR2 sequences are SGHRS and YFSETQ. Unmatched junction bases numbered 9, after V lost 3 bases and J lost 7 bases. CDR3 length: 14 amino acids. Here the CDR3 reads CASSSGTATFGYTF. The CDR3 region has the DNA TGCGCCAGCAGCTCCGGGACAGCCACCTTTGGCTACACCTTC.

The chain couples TRBV28 to TRBJ2-7, with D unclear. Trimming pared 2 bases from V and 5 bases from J, leaving 7 bases between. The CDR3 consists of 12 residues. Germline V gene data show CDR1 as MDHEN and CDR2 as SYDVKM. CDR3 coding DNA: TGTGCCAGCAGTTTACTAGTCCACGAGCAGTACTTC. Translation: CASSLLVHEQYF.

There are many counts of this clonotype. The chain recombines TRBV29-1 with TRBJ2-4; no definite D call. V lost 6 bases to trimming and J lost 1 base, with 10 bases between them. CDR1 is SQVTM and CDR2 is ANQGSEA in the germline V gene. The CDR3 extends over 13 amino acids. The CDR3 loop reads CSVLHKAKNIQYF. In DNA, the CDR3 is TGCAGCGTCCTACATAAGGCCAAAAACATTCAGTACTTC.

This clonotype was counted many times. J is TRBJ2-5 and V is TRBV20-1, with D tentatively TRBD1 (5 bases). The CDR3 loop spans 13 amino acids. Germline lookup yields CDR1 DFQATT and CDR2 SNEGSKA (reference sequence). V was pared by 3 bases and J by 2 bases, with 10 bases between. Here the CDR3 reads CSASLTGQETQYF. CDR3 DNA sequence: TGCAGTGCTAGCCTAACAGGTCAAGAGACCCAGTACTTC.

With regard to this clonotype: An end of the junction does not agree with germline; a read error may underlie this. As DNA, the CDR3 is TGTGCCAGCAGTTCCAGCGGGAGGGCCTACGATGAGCAGTTCTTC. Its translation: CASSSSGRAYDEQFF. The chain couples TRBV6-5 to TRBJ2-1, with TRBD2 matching over 10 bases. Germline values: CDR1 MNHEY, CDR2 SVGAGI. This CDR3 region has 15 residues.

This clonotype has at least ten counts. A much larger clonotype is one base distant, so this may be a read error. This chain connects TRBV2 to TRBJ2-1; no firm D call. The CDR3 runs 16 residues. CDR1 is SNHLY and CDR2 is FYNNEI in the germline V gene. The CDR3 DNA is TGTACCAGCAGTGAAATCCGGTCAAGCTCCTACAATGAGCAGTTCTTC. Protein product: CTSSEIRSSSYNEQFF.

Many counts were recorded for this clonotype. The chain links TRBV11-2 to TRBJ2-3; D may be TRBD1 or TRBD2 (5 bases each). The CDR3 spans 13 residues. The germline CDR1 and CDR2 sequences are SGHAT and FQNNGV. Trimming removed 5 bases from V and 3 bases from J, with 9 bases in between. The CDR3 loop reads CASSRDGTDTQYF. The CDR3 DNA reads as TGTGCCAGCAGCAGGGACGGAACAGATACGCAGTATTTT.

In its sample, this clonotype was seen many times. This chain's CDR3 is CASSVESYQETQYF. DNA for the CDR3: TGTGCCAGCAGCGTTGAAAGCTATCAAGAGACCCAGTACTTC. The chain links TRBV9 to TRBJ2-5; D unresolved. Trimming shortened V by 2 bases and J by 2 bases, and 10 bases separated the two germline ends. This CDR3 has 14 amino acids. Germline loops: CDR1 SGDLS, CDR2 YYNGEE.

J is TRBJ1-5 and V is TRBV12-3 or TRBV12-4; D gene ambiguous. Trimming shortened V by 1 base and J by 7 bases, and 11 bases separated the two germline ends. This CDR3 contains 14 residues. The CDR3, as DNA: TGTGCCAGCAGTTTAGGTCGCAGAGGCCAGCCCCAGCATTTT. This encodes CASSLGRRGQPQHF.

The chain joins TRBV6-1 to TRBJ1-5, with D possibly being TRBD1 (5 bases). Per germline, CDR1 MNHNS and CDR2 SASEGT. V lost 2 bases and J 6 bases, leaving 14 bases between the germline ends. This CDR3 has 15 residues. The CDR3 nucleotides read TGTGCCAGCAGTGAATCAAGGGGATCGCCTCAGCCCCAGCATTTT. Amino acid sequence: CASSESRGSPQPQHF.

This clonotype was found a few times. The chain has TRBV11-1 and TRBJ2-2, with 7 bases aligning to TRBD2. In germline, CDR1 is SGHAT, CDR2 FQDESV (reference sequence). This CDR3 comprises 16 residues. J was trimmed by 3 bases and V by 5 bases; bases with no gene match: 9. CDR3 sequence: CASSPRAREDTGELFF. CDR3 DNA sequence: TGTGCCAGCAGCCCGAGGGCACGGGAGGACACCGGGGAGCTGTTTTTT.

In its sample, this clonotype was seen many times. The genes are TRBV24-1 and TRBJ2-7; 7 bases line up with TRBD1. After removal of 4 bases from V and 6 bases from J, the junction contained 8 bases not matched to a gene. The CDR3 runs 14 residues. The germline CDR1 and CDR2 sequences are KGHDR and SFDVKD. The CDR3 here is CATSDPRQGREQYF. The DNA of the CDR3 is TGTGCCACCAGTGACCCCCGACAGGGACGCGAGCAGTACTTC.

This clonotype appeared many times. J is TRBJ2-5 and V is TRBV7-9; D might be TRBD2 (6 bases). V lost 5 bases and J 1 base, leaving 20 bases between the germline ends. From germline, CDR1 is SEHNR and CDR2 FQNEAQ (reference sequence). The CDR3 spans 17 residues. The CDR3 DNA reads as TGTGCCAGCAGCGAACCGGGACTCGCTGCCTCCCAAGAGACCCAGTACTTC. Amino acid sequence: CASSEPGLAASQETQYF.

Ten or more counts support this clonotype. The chain couples TRBV2 to TRBJ1-1, with D maybe TRBD1 (5 bases). Germline assignment: CDR1 SNHLY and CDR2 FYNNEI. V shed 2 bases and J shed 4 bases, with 14 bases lying between them. This CDR3 region has 15 residues. CDR3 DNA: TGTGCCAGCAGTGAATCCCCAGGGAGACGCACTGAAGCTTTCTTT. Translated: CASSESPGRRTEAFF. The whole variable domain, remainder taken from reference TRBV2 and TRBJ1-1, is EPEVTQTPSHQVTQMGQEVILRCVPISNHLYFYWYRQILGQKVEFLVSFYNNEISEKSEIFDDQFSVERPDGSNFTLKIRSTKLEDSAMYFCASSESPGRRTEAFFGQGTRLTVV.

This clonotype was recorded at least ten times. This chain links TRBV14 with TRBJ1-6; D gene uncertain. The germline V and J ends were trimmed by 4 bases and 8 bases, with 12 bases remaining between them. This CDR3 has 14 amino acids. Germline assignment: CDR1 SGHDN and CDR2 FVKESK. The CDR3 here is CASSLGRDYSPLHF. CDR3 in DNA: TGTGCCAGCAGCCTCGGACGGGATTATTCACCCCTCCACTTT.

This clonotype was seen a single time. The rearrangement uses TRBV15 and TRBJ2-5; TRBD2 matches at 12 bases. The germline V gene encodes CDR1 LNHNV and CDR2 YYDKDF (reference sequence). The length of the CDR3 is 16 residues. The junction had 6 bases not matched to a gene; V was cut back by 3 bases and J by 4 bases. The CDR3 nucleotides are TGTGCCACCAGCAGCCCACCGGGACTAGCGGGAGAGACCCAGTACTTC. Encoded protein: CATSSPPGLAGETQYF.

This clonotype was recorded at least ten times. The CDR3 loop reads CSVGQVGSEQYF. CDR3 coding DNA: TGCAGCGTAGGACAGGTGGGGAGCGAGCAGTACTTC. This chain uses TRBV29-1 with TRBJ2-7; 7 positions match TRBD1. Germline trimming cut 6 bases from V and 6 bases from J; bases unmatched to any gene: 8. CDR3 length: 12 residues. Germline CDR1 is SQVTM and CDR2 is ANQGSEA.